This TCR beta chain came from a study of T-cell reconstitution after alpha-beta-depleted transplantation in children. The authors prepared the TCRbeta library with unique molecular identifiers. MiXCR was run by TCRdb on the PCR reads, yielding one entry per CDR3 protein. The sample records 700,000 to 950,000 distinct CDR3 sequences, around 15% being singletons. Specimen: PBMCs, mostly from graft donor cells, collected 360 days after TCRalphabeta/CD19-depleted stem cell transplant. This clonotype originated in a male patient under 18 who had a stem cell transplant for acute lymphoblastic leukemia, so the T cells may come from the graft donor.

The CDR3 loop is CSVERWNDEQFF. In DNA form, the CDR3 reads TGCAGCGTTGAAAGATGGAACGATGAGCAGTTCTTC. The J gene is TRBJ2-1, the V gene TRBV29-1; D unclear. CDR3 length: 12 amino acids. Trimming cost V 2 bases and J 8 bases, with 10 bases left between them. Germline CDR1 is SQVTM and CDR2 is ANQGSEA.